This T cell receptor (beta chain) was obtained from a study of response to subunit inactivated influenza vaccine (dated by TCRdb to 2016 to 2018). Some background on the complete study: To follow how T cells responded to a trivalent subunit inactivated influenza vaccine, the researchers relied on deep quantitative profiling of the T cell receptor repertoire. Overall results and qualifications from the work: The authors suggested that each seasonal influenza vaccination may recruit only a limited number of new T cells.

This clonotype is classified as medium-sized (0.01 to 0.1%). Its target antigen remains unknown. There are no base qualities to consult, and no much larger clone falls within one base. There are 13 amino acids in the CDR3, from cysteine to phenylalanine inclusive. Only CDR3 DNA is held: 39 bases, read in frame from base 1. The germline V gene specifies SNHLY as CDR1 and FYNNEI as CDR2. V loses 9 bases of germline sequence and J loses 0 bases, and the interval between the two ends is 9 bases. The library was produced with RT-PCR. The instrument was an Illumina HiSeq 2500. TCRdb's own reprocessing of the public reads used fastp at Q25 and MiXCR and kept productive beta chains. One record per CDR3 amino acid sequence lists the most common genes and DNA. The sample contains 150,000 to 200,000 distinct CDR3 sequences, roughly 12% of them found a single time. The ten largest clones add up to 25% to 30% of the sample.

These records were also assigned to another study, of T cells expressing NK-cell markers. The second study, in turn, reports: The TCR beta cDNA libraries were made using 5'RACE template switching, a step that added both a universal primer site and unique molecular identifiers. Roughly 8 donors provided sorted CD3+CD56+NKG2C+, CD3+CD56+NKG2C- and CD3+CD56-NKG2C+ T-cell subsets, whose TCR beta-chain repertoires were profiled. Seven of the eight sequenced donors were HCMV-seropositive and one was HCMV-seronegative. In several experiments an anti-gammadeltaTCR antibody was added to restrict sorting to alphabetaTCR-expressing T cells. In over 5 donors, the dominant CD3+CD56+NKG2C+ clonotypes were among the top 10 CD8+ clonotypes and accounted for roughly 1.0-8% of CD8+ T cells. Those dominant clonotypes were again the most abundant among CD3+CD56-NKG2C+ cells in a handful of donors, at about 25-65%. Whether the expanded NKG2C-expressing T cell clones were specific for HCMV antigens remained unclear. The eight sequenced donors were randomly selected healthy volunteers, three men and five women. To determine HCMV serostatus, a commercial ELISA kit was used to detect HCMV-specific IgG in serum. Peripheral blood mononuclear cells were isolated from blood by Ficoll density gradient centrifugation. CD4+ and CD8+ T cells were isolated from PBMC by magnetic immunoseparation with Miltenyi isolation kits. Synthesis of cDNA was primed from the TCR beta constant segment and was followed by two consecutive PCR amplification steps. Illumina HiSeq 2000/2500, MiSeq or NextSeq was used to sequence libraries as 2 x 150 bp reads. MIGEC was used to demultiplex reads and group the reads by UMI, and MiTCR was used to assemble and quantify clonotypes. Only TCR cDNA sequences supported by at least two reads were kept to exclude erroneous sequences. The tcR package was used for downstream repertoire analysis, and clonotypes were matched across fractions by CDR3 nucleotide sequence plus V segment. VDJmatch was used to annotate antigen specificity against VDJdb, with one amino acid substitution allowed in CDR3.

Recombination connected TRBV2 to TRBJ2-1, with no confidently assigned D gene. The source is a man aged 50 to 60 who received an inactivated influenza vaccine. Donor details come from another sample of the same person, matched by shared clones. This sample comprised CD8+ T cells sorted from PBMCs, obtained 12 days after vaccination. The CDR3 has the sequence CARTDSSYNEQFF. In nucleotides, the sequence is TGTGCCAGGACGGATAGCTCCTACAATGAGCAGTTCTTC.